The source of this T cell receptor beta chain is a study of cytomegalovirus exposure and HLA in healthy donors. Study overall: Genotyping showed roughly 81% of 398 donors falling in the Caucasian-associated ancestry cluster.

PCR employed 60 Vbeta and 13 Jbeta primers. Per the study methods: About 10 million shared chains were among approximately 80 million unique TCR beta chains counted in a later analysis. Clones were read by immunoSEQ multiplex PCR, and TCRdb kept only the in-frame ones, dropping some. V and J calls and clone size are those listed in that table; D and trimming were worked out from the DNA. The data show under 150,000 clones, 70% to 85% seen once. V dropped 2 bases and J dropped 4 bases, with 8 bases sitting between them. CDR3 length: 13 residues. CDR1 and CDR2 from the germline V gene are KGHSH and LQKENI. Concerning this clone itself: This sample also contains other DNA sequences that code for the same CDR3.

The origin of this receptor is a woman in her 50s in good health and CMV-seropositive. The J gene is TRBJ1-2, the V gene TRBV18, with D perhaps TRBD1 (5 bases). Sequencing was performed on PBMCs. The CDR3 DNA is TGTGCCAGCTCACCATCGGGGGGCTATGGCTACACCTTC. It yields the protein CASSPSGGYGYTF.